This is a list of T cell receptor beta chains from one sample in a study of T cells in Graves' hyperthyroidism and ophthalmopathy. TCRdb fed the multiplex PCR reads into MiXCR, producing one record per CDR3 protein. The sample has fewer than 700,000 distinct CDR3 sequences, roughly 18% seen once. The sample comprised blood. Every receptor here comes from a woman aged 18-30 years with Graves' ophthalmopathy. The CDR3 runs from the conserved cysteine through the conserved F or W. The D gene is left open where the match is weak. Clone size is stated in some rows and not others, as once, few, many or a class when expanded.

D gene: .
J gene: TRBJ2-5
V gene: TRBV7-2
clone size: many
CDR3 protein: CASRQAWTQETQYF
CDR3 DNA: TGTGCCAGCAGGCAGGCTTGGACTCAAGAGACCCAGTACTTC

D gene: TRBD2
J gene: TRBJ2-7
V gene: TRBV3-1
clone size: many
CDR3 protein: CASSQDDRTSSSYEQYF
CDR3 DNA: TGTGCCAGCAGCCAAGATGATCGGACTAGCTCCTCCTACGAGCAGTACTTC

D gene: .
J gene: TRBJ2-2
V gene: TRBV5-1
clone size: few
CDR3 protein: CASSPIWVTGELFF
CDR3 DNA: TGCGCCAGCAGCCCCATATGGGTCACCGGGGAGCTGTTTTTT

D gene: TRBD2
J gene: TRBJ2-5
V gene: TRBV27
clone size: many
CDR3 protein: CASSLDGTSGEMRYF
CDR3 DNA: TGTGCCAGCAGTTTAGACGGGACTAGCGGGGAGATGAGGTACTTC

D gene: .
J gene: TRBJ2-3
V gene: TRBV7-9
clone size: few
CDR3 protein: CASSETDTDTQYF
CDR3 DNA: TGTGCCAGCAGCGAGACAGATACAGATACGCAGTATTTT

D gene: TRBD1
J gene: TRBJ1-2
V gene: TRBV7-2
clone size: few
CDR3 protein: CASSIGQGVGYTF
CDR3 DNA: TGTGCCAGCAGCATTGGACAGGGCGTAGGCTACACCTTC

D gene: TRBD1
J gene: TRBJ2-7
V gene: TRBV9
clone size: .
CDR3 protein: CASRPGGTGYEQYF
CDR3 DNA: TGTGCCAGCAGACCTGGTGGGACAGGATACGAGCAGTACTTC

D gene: .
J gene: TRBJ1-1
V gene: TRBV9
clone size: many
CDR3 protein: CASSQDRSEAFF
CDR3 DNA: TGTGCCAGCAGCCAAGACAGGTCTGAAGCTTTCTTT

D gene: .
J gene: TRBJ2-7
V gene: TRBV9
clone size: few
CDR3 protein: CASSVGGEHEQYF
CDR3 DNA: TGTGCCAGCAGCGTAGGAGGGGAACACGAGCAGTACTTC

D gene: .
J gene: TRBJ1-1
V gene: TRBV3-1
clone size: many
CDR3 protein: CASSLGTSGAEAFF
CDR3 DNA: TGTGCCAGCAGCCTAGGGACCTCTGGCGCTGAAGCTTTCTTT

D gene: TRBD1
J gene: TRBJ1-2
V gene: TRBV28
clone size: many
CDR3 protein: CASTYRGRPSYGYTF
CDR3 DNA: TGTGCCAGCACCTACAGGGGGCGCCCCTCCTATGGCTACACCTTC

D gene: .
J gene: TRBJ2-5
V gene: TRBV7-9
clone size: many
CDR3 protein: CASSPLETQYF
CDR3 DNA: TGTGCCAGCAGCCCCCTAGAGACCCAGTACTTC

D gene: TRBD1
J gene: TRBJ1-1
V gene: TRBV28
clone size: medium-sized
CDR3 protein: CASSPGGEVAFF
CDR3 DNA: TGTGCCAGCAGCCCAGGGGGCGAGGTAGCTTTCTTT

D gene: .
J gene: TRBJ1-5
V gene: TRBV28
clone size: .
CDR3 protein: CASSPMGQSNQPQHF
CDR3 DNA: TGTGCCAGCAGTCCGATGGGACAAAGCAATCAGCCCCAGCATTTT

D gene: .
J gene: TRBJ1-1
V gene: TRBV29-1
clone size: many
CDR3 protein: CSVTLPLLNTEAFF
CDR3 DNA: TGCAGCGTTACTCTCCCCCTTTTGAACACTGAAGCTTTCTTT

D gene: .
J gene: TRBJ2-5
V gene: TRBV28
clone size: many
CDR3 protein: CASSSSRATRGGRETQYF
CDR3 DNA: TGTGCCAGCAGTTCAAGCAGGGCGACTAGGGGGGGGAGAGAGACCCAGTACTTC

D gene: .
J gene: TRBJ1-4
V gene: TRBV5-1
clone size: few
CDR3 protein: CASSLGRGTVEKLFF
CDR3 DNA: TGCGCCAGCAGCTTGGGACGGGGGACGGTAGAAAAACTGTTTTTT

D gene: .
J gene: TRBJ1-5
V gene: TRBV19
clone size: few
CDR3 protein: CASVQTGLYQPQHF
CDR3 DNA: TGTGCCAGCGTCCAGACTGGACTCTATCAGCCCCAGCATTTT

D gene: .
J gene: TRBJ2-7
V gene: TRBV27
clone size: few
CDR3 protein: CASSYRRGYEQYF
CDR3 DNA: TGTGCCAGCAGTTATCGGCGGGGCTACGAGCAGTACTTC

D gene: .
J gene: TRBJ2-6
V gene: TRBV9
clone size: few
CDR3 protein: CASSVASTPGANVLTF
CDR3 DNA: TGTGCCAGCAGCGTAGCTTCCACTCCTGGGGCCAACGTCCTGACTTTC

D gene: TRBD1
J gene: TRBJ1-5
V gene: TRBV24-1
clone size: .
CDR3 protein: CATSDSGQGAGQPQHF
CDR3 DNA: TGTGCCACCAGTGATTCAGGACAGGGGGCCGGTCAGCCCCAGCATTTT

D gene: .
J gene: TRBJ2-7
V gene: TRBV27
clone size: many
CDR3 protein: CASSIQGRSYEQYF
CDR3 DNA: TGTGCCAGCAGTATACAGGGGAGGTCCTACGAGCAGTACTTC

D gene: .
J gene: TRBJ2-5
V gene: TRBV7-2
clone size: many
CDR3 protein: CASSKQGLETQYF
CDR3 DNA: TGTGCCAGCAGCAAACAGGGTTTGGAGACCCAGTACTTC

D gene: .
J gene: TRBJ2-5
V gene: TRBV4-2
clone size: many
CDR3 protein: CASSQARQHQETQYF
CDR3 DNA: TGTGCCAGCAGCCAGGCTAGACAGCACCAAGAGACCCAGTACTTC

D gene: .
J gene: TRBJ2-3
V gene: TRBV7-3
clone size: many
CDR3 protein: CASSLAGSTDTQYF
CDR3 DNA: TGTGCCAGCAGCTTGGCGGGCAGCACAGATACGCAGTATTTT

D gene: .
J gene: TRBJ1-1
V gene: TRBV3-1
clone size: many
CDR3 protein: CASSQWGVVAEAFF
CDR3 DNA: TGTGCCAGCAGCCAATGGGGGGTAGTAGCTGAAGCTTTCTTT

D gene: .
J gene: TRBJ1-2
V gene: TRBV6-1
clone size: many
CDR3 protein: CASSQGTVYGYTF
CDR3 DNA: TGTGCCAGCAGCCAAGGGACGGTTTATGGCTACACCTTC

D gene: .
J gene: TRBJ1-2
V gene: TRBV4-3
clone size: few
CDR3 protein: CASSQDWTTSMEYGYTF
CDR3 DNA: TGCGCCAGCAGCCAAGATTGGACGACTTCCATGGAGTATGGCTACACCTTC

D gene: TRBD2
J gene: TRBJ2-5
V gene: TRBV13
clone size: many
CDR3 protein: CASSLRLAGGLETQYF
CDR3 DNA: TGTGCCAGCAGCCTCCGACTAGCGGGGGGGCTGGAGACCCAGTACTTC

D gene: TRBD1
J gene: TRBJ1-1
V gene: TRBV4-3
clone size: .
CDR3 protein: CASSQDLRDRGTEAFF
CDR3 DNA: TGCGCCAGCAGCCAAGATTTGAGGGACAGGGGCACTGAAGCTTTCTTT

D gene: .
J gene: TRBJ2-7
V gene: TRBV7-8
clone size: many
CDR3 protein: CASSLGPLGRAIAYEQYF
CDR3 DNA: TGTGCCAGCAGCTTAGGCCCCTTGGGGCGGGCAATCGCCTACGAGCAGTACTTC

D gene: TRBD1
J gene: TRBJ1-1
V gene: TRBV12-3/TRBV12-4
clone size: many
CDR3 protein: CASMRTGGMNTEAFF
CDR3 DNA: TGTGCCAGCATGCGGACAGGGGGCATGAACACTGAAGCTTTCTTT

D gene: TRBD1
J gene: TRBJ1-1
V gene: TRBV7-9
clone size: .
CDR3 protein: CASSWGQAIGAFF
CDR3 DNA: TGTGCCAGCAGCTGGGGACAGGCGATAGGAGCTTTCTTT

D gene: .
J gene: TRBJ1-5
V gene: TRBV6-1
clone size: few
CDR3 protein: CAGGRADLNSNQPQHF
CDR3 DNA: TGTGCCGGGGGGAGGGCCGACCTTAATAGCAATCAGCCCCAGCATTTT

D gene: TRBD2
J gene: TRBJ2-7
V gene: TRBV29-1
clone size: few
CDR3 protein: CSVEDAGLGDEQYF
CDR3 DNA: TGCAGCGTTGAAGATGCCGGACTAGGTGATGAGCAGTACTTC

D gene: .
J gene: TRBJ2-1
V gene: TRBV7-8
clone size: many
CDR3 protein: CASSLVASVAYNEQFF
CDR3 DNA: TGTGCCAGCAGCTTAGTCGCTAGCGTGGCATACAATGAGCAGTTCTTC

D gene: TRBD1
J gene: TRBJ1-5
V gene: TRBV20-1
clone size: few
CDR3 protein: CSARVPGQGRNQPQHF
CDR3 DNA: TGCAGTGCTAGGGTCCCGGGACAGGGTCGAAATCAGCCCCAGCATTTT

D gene: TRBD2
J gene: TRBJ2-3
V gene: TRBV6-1
clone size: few
CDR3 protein: CASSPTAGGWTDTQYF
CDR3 DNA: TGTGCCAGCTCTCCAACCGCGGGGGGGTGGACAGATACGCAGTATTTT

D gene: TRBD1
J gene: TRBJ2-3
V gene: TRBV9
clone size: few
CDR3 protein: CASSGDRGADTQYF
CDR3 DNA: TGTGCCAGCAGCGGCGACAGGGGGGCAGATACGCAGTATTTT

D gene: TRBD1
J gene: TRBJ1-1
V gene: TRBV6-2/TRBV6-3
clone size: .
CDR3 protein: CASRQGEVEAFF
CDR3 DNA: TGTGCCAGCCGACAGGGGGAAGTTGAAGCTTTCTTT

D gene: .
J gene: TRBJ1-1
V gene: TRBV30
clone size: many
CDR3 protein: CAWTGHTEAFF
CDR3 DNA: TGTGCCTGGACAGGGCACACTGAAGCTTTCTTT

D gene: .
J gene: TRBJ1-6
V gene: TRBV28
clone size: few
CDR3 protein: CASSDNSPLHF
CDR3 DNA: TGTGCCAGCAGTGATAATTCACCCCTCCACTTT

D gene: .
J gene: TRBJ2-1
V gene: TRBV2
clone size: many
CDR3 protein: CASSVNEQFF
CDR3 DNA: TGTGCCAGCAGTGTCAATGAGCAGTTCTTC

D gene: .
J gene: TRBJ1-2
V gene: TRBV12-3/TRBV12-4
clone size: many
CDR3 protein: CASREGTYGYTF
CDR3 DNA: TGTGCCAGCAGAGAGGGGACCTATGGCTACACCTTC

D gene: .
J gene: TRBJ1-5
V gene: TRBV7-2
clone size: many
CDR3 protein: CASSLVSGVNQPQHF
CDR3 DNA: TGTGCCAGCAGCTTAGTGTCGGGGGTCAATCAGCCCCAGCATTTT

D gene: .
J gene: TRBJ2-7
V gene: TRBV5-1
clone size: few
CDR3 protein: CASSLVVPGRDEQYF
CDR3 DNA: TGCGCCAGCAGCTTGGTAGTACCTGGCAGGGACGAGCAGTACTTC

D gene: .
J gene: TRBJ1-1
V gene: TRBV29-1
clone size: .
CDR3 protein: CSVEEGVNTEAFF
CDR3 DNA: TGCAGCGTTGAAGAGGGGGTGAACACTGAAGCTTTCTTT

D gene: .
J gene: TRBJ1-4
V gene: TRBV25-1
clone size: few
CDR3 protein: CASSEPTIEDEKLFF
CDR3 DNA: TGTGCCAGCAGTGAACCTACCATCGAGGATGAAAAACTGTTTTTT

D gene: .
J gene: TRBJ2-7
V gene: TRBV30
clone size: .
CDR3 protein: CACQKGSPSNEQYF
CDR3 DNA: TGTGCCTGCCAAAAGGGGAGCCCTTCGAACGAGCAGTACTTC

D gene: TRBD1
J gene: TRBJ1-1
V gene: TRBV5-1
clone size: many
CDR3 protein: CASSPGPMGQGVSEAFF
CDR3 DNA: TGCGCCAGCAGCCCAGGTCCCATGGGACAGGGGGTAAGTGAAGCTTTCTTT

D gene: TRBD2
J gene: TRBJ2-1
V gene: TRBV28
clone size: many
CDR3 protein: CASSFSIGTSGRAGSEQFF
CDR3 DNA: TGTGCCAGCAGTTTCTCGATTGGGACTAGCGGGAGGGCTGGAAGTGAGCAGTTCTTC

D gene: TRBD1
J gene: TRBJ2-5
V gene: TRBV5-5
clone size: few
CDR3 protein: CASSLIQGEETQYF
CDR3 DNA: TGTGCCAGCAGCCTAATACAGGGGGAAGAGACCCAGTACTTC

D gene: TRBD1
J gene: TRBJ1-6
V gene: TRBV6-1
clone size: few
CDR3 protein: CASSSQTGSNSPLHF
CDR3 DNA: TGTGCCAGCAGTTCCCAGACAGGGAGCAATTCACCCCTCCACTTT